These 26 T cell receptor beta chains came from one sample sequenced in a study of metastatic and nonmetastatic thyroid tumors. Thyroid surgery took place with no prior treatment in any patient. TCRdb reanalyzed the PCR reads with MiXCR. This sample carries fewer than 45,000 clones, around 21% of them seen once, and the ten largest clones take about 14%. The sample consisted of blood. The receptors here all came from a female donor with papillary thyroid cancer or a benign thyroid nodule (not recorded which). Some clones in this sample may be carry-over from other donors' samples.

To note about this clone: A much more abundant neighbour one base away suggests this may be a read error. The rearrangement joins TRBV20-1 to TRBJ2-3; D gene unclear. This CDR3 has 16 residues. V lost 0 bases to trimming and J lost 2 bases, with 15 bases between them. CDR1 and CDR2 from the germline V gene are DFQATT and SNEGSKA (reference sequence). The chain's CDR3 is CSAREDGPWDTDTQYF. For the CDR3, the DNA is TGCAGTGCTAGAGAAGATGGGCCATGGGACACAGATACGCAGTATTTT.

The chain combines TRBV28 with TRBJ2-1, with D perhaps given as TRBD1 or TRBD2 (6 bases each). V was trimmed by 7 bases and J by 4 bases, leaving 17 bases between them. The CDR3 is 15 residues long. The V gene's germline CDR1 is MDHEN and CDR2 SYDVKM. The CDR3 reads CASIPRGRIYNEQFF. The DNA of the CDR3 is TGTGCCAGCATCCCTCGGGGGCGTATATACAATGAGCAGTTCTTC.

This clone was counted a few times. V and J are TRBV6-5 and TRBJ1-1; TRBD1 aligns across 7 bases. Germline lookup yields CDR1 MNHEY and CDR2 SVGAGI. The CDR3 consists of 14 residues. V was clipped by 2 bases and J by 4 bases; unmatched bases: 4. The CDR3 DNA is TGTGCCAGCAGTTACAGGGGGCATGGCACTGAAGCTTTCTTT. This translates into CASSYRGHGTEAFF.

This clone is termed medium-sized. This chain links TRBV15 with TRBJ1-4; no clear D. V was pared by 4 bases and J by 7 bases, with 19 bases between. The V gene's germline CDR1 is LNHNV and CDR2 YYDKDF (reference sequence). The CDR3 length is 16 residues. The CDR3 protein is CATSTGLGTGAEKLFF. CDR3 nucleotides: TGTGCCACCAGCACCGGGCTCGGAACGGGCGCTGAAAAACTGTTTTTT. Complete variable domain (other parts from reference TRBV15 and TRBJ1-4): DAMVIQNPRYQVTQFGKPVTLSCSQTLNHNVMYWYQQKSSQAPKLLFHYYDKDFNNEADTPDNFQSRRPNTSFCFLDIRSPGLGDTAMYLCATSTGLGTGAEKLFFGSGTQLSVL.

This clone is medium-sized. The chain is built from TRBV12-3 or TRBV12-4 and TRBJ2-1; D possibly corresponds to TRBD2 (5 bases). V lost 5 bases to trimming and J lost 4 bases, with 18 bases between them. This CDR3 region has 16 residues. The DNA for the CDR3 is TGTGCCAGCAGTGTCGCCGGGGTTGCTTCTTACAATGAGCAGTTCTTC. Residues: CASSVAGVASYNEQFF.

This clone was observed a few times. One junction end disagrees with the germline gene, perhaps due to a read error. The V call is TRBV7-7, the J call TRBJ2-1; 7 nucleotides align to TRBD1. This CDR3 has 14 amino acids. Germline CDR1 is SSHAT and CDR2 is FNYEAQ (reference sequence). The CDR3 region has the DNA TGTGCTAGCAGCTTAGGGACAGCGAACGATGAGCAGTTCTTC. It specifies CASSLGTANDEQFF. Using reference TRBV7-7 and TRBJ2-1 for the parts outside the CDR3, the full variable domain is GAGVSQSPRYKVTKRGQDVTLRCDPISSHATLYWYQQALGQGPEFLTYFNYEAQPDKSGLPSDRFSAERPEGSISTLTIQRTEQRDSAMYRCASSLGTANDEQFFGPGTRLTVL.

The CDR3 spells CASSQGASNQPQHF. The CDR3 nucleotides read TGCGCCAGCAGCCAAGGCGCTAGCAATCAGCCCCAGCATTTT. The chain joins TRBV4-1 to TRBJ1-5; D gene uncertain. This CDR3 is 14 amino acids long. Looked up from germline, CDR1 is MGHRA and CDR2 is YSYEKL. The V gene lost 1 base and the J gene lost 0 bases, with 4 bases spanning the gap.

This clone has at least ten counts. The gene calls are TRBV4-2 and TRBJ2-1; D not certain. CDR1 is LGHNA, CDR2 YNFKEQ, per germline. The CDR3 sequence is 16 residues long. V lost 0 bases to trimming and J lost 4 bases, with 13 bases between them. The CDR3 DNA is TGTGCCAGCAGCCAAGAGCGATTAGCTACGTACAATGAGCAGTTCTTC. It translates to CASSQERLATYNEQFF.

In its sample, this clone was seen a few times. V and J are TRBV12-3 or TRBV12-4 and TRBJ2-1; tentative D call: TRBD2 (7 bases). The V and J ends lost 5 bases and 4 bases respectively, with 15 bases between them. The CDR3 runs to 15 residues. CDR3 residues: CASSPGASGYNEQFF. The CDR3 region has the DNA TGTGCCAGCAGTCCAGGGGCTAGCGGTTACAATGAGCAGTTCTTC.

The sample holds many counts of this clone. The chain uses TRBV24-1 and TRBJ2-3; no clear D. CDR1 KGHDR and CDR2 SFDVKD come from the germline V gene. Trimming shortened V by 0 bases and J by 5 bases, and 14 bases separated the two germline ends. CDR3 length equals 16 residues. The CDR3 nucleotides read TGTGCCACCAGTGATTTGCAACGGGCTGAGATAGATACGCAGTATTTT. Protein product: CATSDLQRAEIDTQYF.

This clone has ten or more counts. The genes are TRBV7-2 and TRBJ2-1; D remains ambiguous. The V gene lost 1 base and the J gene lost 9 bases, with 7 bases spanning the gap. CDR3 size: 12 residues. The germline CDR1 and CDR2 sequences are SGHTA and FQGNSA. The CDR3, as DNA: TGTGCCAGCAGCTTAGTGGCAATTGAGCAGTTCTTC. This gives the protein CASSLVAIEQFF.

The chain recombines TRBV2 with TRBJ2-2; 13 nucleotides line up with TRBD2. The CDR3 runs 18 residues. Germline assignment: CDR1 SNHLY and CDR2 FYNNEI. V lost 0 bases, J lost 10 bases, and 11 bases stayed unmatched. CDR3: CASSEASLAGGPGAELFF. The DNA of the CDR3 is TGTGCCAGCAGTGAAGCGTCACTAGCGGGAGGGCCGGGCGCGGAGCTGTTTTTT.

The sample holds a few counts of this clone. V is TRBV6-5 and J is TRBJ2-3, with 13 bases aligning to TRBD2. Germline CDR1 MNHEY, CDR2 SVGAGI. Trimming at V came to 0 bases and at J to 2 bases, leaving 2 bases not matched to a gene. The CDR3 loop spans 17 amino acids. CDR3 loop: CASSYSGLAGPTDTQYF. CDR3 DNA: TGTGCCAGCAGTTACTCGGGACTAGCGGGACCCACAGATACGCAGTATTTT.

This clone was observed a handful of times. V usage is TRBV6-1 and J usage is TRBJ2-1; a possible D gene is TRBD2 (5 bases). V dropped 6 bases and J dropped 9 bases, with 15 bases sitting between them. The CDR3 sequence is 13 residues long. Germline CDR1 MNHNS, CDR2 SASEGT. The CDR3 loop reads CASREISGGEQFF. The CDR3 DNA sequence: TGTGCCAGCAGGGAGATATCAGGAGGTGAGCAGTTCTTC.

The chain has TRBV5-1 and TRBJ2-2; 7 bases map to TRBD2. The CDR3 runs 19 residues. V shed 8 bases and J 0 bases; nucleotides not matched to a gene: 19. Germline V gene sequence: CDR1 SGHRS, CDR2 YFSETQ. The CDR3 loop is CASKGLSRASGTNTGELFF. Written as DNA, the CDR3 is TGCGCCAGTAAAGGACTATCGAGAGCTAGCGGTACGAACACCGGGGAGCTGTTTTTT.

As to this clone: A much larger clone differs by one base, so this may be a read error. The CDR3 here is CASSPRHGLFNEQFF. The CDR3 DNA is TGTGCCAGCTCACCAAGGCATGGTCTTTTCAATGAGCAGTTCTTC. The chain recombines TRBV18 with TRBJ2-1; unclear D gene. Trimming left V 2 bases short and J 6 bases short, with 14 bases between. The germline gives CDR1 KGHSH, CDR2 LQKENI. This CDR3 is 15 amino acids long.

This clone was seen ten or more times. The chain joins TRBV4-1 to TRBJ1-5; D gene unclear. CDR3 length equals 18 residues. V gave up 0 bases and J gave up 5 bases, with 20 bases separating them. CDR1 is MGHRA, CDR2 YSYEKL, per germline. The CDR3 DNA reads TGCGCCAGCAGCCAAGATGTGGTTCAGGTTAGCGTTTATCAGCCCCAGCATTTT. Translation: CASSQDVVQVSVYQPQHF.

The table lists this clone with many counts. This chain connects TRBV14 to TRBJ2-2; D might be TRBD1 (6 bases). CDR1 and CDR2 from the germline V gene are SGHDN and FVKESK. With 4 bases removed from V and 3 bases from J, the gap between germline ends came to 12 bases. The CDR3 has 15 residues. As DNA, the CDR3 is TGTGCCAGCAGCCCCCGCCAGGGGTACACCGGGGAGCTGTTTTTT. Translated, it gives CASSPRQGYTGELFF.

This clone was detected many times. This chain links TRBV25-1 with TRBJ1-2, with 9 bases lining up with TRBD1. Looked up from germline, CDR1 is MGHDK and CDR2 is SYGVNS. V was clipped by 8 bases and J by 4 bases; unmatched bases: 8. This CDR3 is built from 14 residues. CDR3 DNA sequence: TGTGCCAGCGACCCGGGACAGGGCATCTATGGCTACACCTTC. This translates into CASDPGQGIYGYTF.

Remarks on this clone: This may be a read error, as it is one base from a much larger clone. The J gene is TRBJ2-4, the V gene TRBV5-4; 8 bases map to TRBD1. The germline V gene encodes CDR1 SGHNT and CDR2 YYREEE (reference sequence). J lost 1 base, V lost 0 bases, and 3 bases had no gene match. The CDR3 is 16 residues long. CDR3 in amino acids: CASSLGQGWAKNIQYF. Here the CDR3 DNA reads TGTGCCAGCAGCTTGGGACAGGGGTGGGCCAAAAACATTCAGTACTTC.

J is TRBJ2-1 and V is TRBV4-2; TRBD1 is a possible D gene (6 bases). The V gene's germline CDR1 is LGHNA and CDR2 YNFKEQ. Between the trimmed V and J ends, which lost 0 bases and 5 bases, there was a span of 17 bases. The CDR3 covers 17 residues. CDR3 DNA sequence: TGTGCCAGCAGCCAAGATGGGGAAGGGGGAGAAAACAATGAGCAGTTCTTC. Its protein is CASSQDGEGGENNEQFF.

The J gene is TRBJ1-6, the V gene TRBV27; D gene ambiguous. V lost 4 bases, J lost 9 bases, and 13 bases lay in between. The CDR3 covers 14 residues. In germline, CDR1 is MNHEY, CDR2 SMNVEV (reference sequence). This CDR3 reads CASSSLPAGSPLHF. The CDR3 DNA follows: TGTGCCAGCAGTTCGTTGCCCGCCGGTTCACCCCTCCACTTT.

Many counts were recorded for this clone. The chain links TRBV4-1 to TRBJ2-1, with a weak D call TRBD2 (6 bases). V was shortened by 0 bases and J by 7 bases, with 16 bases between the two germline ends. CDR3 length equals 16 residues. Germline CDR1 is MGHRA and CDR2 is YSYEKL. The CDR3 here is CASSQDQAYRGNEQFF. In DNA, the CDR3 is TGCGCCAGCAGCCAAGATCAGGCTTATCGGGGGAATGAGCAGTTCTTC.

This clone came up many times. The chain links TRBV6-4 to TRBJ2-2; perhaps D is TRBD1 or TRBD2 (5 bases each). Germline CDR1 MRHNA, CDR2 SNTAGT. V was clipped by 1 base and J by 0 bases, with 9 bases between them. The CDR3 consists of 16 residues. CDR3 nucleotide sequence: TGTGCCAGCAGTGACTATAAGGGACCGAACACCGGGGAGCTGTTTTTT. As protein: CASSDYKGPNTGELFF.

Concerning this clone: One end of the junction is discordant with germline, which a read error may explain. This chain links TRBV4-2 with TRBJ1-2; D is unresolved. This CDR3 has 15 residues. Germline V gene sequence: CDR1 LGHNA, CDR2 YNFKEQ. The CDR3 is CASIQDQAQGHGYTF. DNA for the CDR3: TGTGCCAGCATCCAAGATCAGGCACAAGGGCATGGCTACACCTTC.

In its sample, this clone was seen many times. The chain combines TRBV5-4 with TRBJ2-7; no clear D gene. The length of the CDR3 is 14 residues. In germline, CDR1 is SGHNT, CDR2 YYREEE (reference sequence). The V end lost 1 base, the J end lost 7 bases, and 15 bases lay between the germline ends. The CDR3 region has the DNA TGTGCCAGCAGCTTGCAGGACCTATCTCAGGAGCAGTACTTC. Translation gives CASSLQDLSQEQYF. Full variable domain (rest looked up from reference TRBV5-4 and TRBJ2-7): ETGVTQSPTHLIKTRGQQVTLRCSSQSGHNTVSWYQQALGQGPQFIFQYYREEENGRGNFPPRFSGLQFPNYSSELNVNALELDDSALYLCASSLQDLSQEQYFGPGTRLTVT.